What follows is one T cell receptor beta chain and its context. Its antigen is undetermined. Germline-derived CDR1 and CDR2 are SNHLY and FYNNEI. The CDR3 contains 14 residues. Deletions cut 6 bases from V and 4 bases from J, with 15 bases between. The data derive from a study of OX40 agonist ivuxolimab in advanced cancers. Regarding the study as a whole: Compared with CD4+, CD8+ T cells on average had more expanded clones. Some nonresponders likewise displayed low normalized T-cell clonal expansion.

Sampling times: baseline, cycle 4 day 1, cycle 7 day 1. Assay: immunoSEQ multiplex PCR; the TCRdb copy retains only in-frame clones and omits some. The data show some 59,000 clones, 70% to 85% seen once. Sequences were derived from CD4+ or CD8+ T cells sorted from blood, sampled in a trial of the OX40 agonist ivuxolimab. This clonotype originated in an adult with an advanced solid tumor such as melanoma, head and neck, liver or kidney cancer. J is TRBJ1-2 and V is TRBV2; D is undetermined. For the CDR3, the DNA is TGTGCCAGCAGGGGCCAAGTAGGAGGCTATGGCTACACCTTC. This translates into CASRGQVGGYGYTF.